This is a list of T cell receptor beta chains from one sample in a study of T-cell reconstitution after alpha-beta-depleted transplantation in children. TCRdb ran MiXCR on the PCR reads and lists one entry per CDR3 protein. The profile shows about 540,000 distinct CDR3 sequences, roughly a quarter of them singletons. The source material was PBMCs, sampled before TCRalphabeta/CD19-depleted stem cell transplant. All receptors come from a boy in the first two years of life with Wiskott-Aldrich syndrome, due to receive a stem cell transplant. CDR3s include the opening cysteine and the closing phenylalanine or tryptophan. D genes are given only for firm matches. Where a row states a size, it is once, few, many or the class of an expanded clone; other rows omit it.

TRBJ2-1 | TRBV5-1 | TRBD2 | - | TGCGCCAGCAGCCCGGGGACTAGCGGGAGTTCTAGTGAGCAGTTCTTC | CASSPGTSGSSSEQFF
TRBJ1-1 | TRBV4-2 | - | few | TGTGCCAGCAGCCAAGTGGTCGGCTCAAGGACTGAAGCTTTCTTT | CASSQVVGSRTEAFF
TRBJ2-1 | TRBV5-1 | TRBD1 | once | TGCGCCAGCAGCTTAAGAGGACAGGGGCTCCATAAAAAATACAATGAGCAGTTCTTC | CASSLRGQGLHKKYNEQFF
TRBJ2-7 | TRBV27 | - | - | TGTGCCAGCAGCCCAAGTGGGGGCCCCGTCTCCTACGAGCAGTACTTC | CASSPSGGPVSYEQYF
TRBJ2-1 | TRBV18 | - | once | TGTGCCAGCTCACCCAGGCTGGTTTACAATGAGCAGTTCTTC | CASSPRLVYNEQFF
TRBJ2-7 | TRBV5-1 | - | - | TGCGCCAGCAGCTTCCTAAAATCAGAAACAGGAGGGGAGCAGTACTTC | CASSFLKSETGGEQYF
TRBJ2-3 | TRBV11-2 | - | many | TGTGCCAGCAGCTTACTTGGATACAGGGATACGCAGTATTTT | CASSLLGYRDTQYF
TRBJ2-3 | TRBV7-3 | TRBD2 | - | TGTGCCAGCAGCTTACGGACTAGCCCAGATACGCAGTATTTT | CASSLRTSPDTQYF
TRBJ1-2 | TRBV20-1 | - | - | TGCAGTGCTAGGGCGTATGGCTACACCTTC | CSARAYGYTF
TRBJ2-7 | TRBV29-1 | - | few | TGCAGCGTTGCCGGCAGGAGCTCCTACGAGCAGTACTTC | CSVAGRSSYEQYF
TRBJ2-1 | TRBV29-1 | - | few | TGCAGCGTTGGAGAGGGGGGTGAGCAGTTCTTC | CSVGEGGEQFF
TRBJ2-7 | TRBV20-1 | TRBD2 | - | TGCAGTGCTAGTTCTGGCGGGAGCGAGCAGTACTTC | CSASSGGSEQYF